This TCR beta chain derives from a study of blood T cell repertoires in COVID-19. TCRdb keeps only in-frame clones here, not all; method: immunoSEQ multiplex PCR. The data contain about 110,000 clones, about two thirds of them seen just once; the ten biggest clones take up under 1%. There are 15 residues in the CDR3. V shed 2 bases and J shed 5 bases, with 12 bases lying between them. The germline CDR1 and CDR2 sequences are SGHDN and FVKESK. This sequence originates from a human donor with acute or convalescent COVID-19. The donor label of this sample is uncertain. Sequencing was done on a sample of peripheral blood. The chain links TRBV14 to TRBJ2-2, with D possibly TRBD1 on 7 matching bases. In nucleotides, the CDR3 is TGTGCCAGCAGCCAATGGACAGGAGGGACCGGGGAGCTGTTTTTT. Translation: CASSQWTGGTGELFF.